The entry below gives a single T cell receptor beta chain sequence along with its context. The record originates from a study of blood T cell repertoires in COVID-19. Study overall: In each case, the material was cDNA or gDNA derived from T cells, B-cell-depleted T cells, or PBMCs.

Some clones are missing from TCRdb's copy, which holds only in-frame ones; the method was immunoSEQ multiplex PCR. The sample includes 300,000 or so clones, around 90% of them seen just once. The CDR3 runs 16 residues. V gave up 4 bases and J gave up 3 bases, with 19 bases separating them. Germline-derived CDR1 and CDR2 are SGDLS and YYNGEE. Across under 25 US areas, participants ranged in age from about 18 to 90 years. V is TRBV9 and J is TRBJ1-2, with D possibly being TRBD1 (6 bases). Sequenced: PBMCs or T cells enriched from blood (not recorded which). The origin of this receptor is a woman aged 30 to 39 who had recovered from COVID-19. The CDR3 protein is CASSTKDSRLDYGYTF. The CDR3 nucleotides are TGTGCCAGCAGCACCAAGGACAGCCGTTTAGACTATGGCTACACCTTC. Full variable domain (missing parts from reference TRBV9 and TRBJ1-2): DSGVTQTPKHLITATGQRVTLRCSPRSGDLSVYWYQQSLDQGLQFLIQYYNGEERAKGNILERFSAQQFPDLHSELNLSSLELGDSALYFCASSTKDSRLDYGYTFGSGTRLTVV.